Below, 30 T cell receptor beta chains from the same sample are listed, as sequenced in a study of T cell responses to AZD1222 COVID-19 vaccine. Measured with immunoSEQ multiplex PCR; TCRdb has only the in-frame clones, and not every one. The sample lists about 150,000 clones; about nine tenths were seen once. The sequenced sample was peripheral blood, obtained on day 0 of MenACWY control vaccination. The receptors here all came from an adult in good health.

The genes are TRBV6-4 and TRBJ1-6; 9 bases line up with TRBD1. Losses at the gene ends were 6 bases for V and 6 bases for J; bases not matched to a gene: 9. The germline V gene encodes CDR1 MRHNA and CDR2 SNTAGT. CDR3 length: 16 residues. Written as DNA, the CDR3 is TGTGCCAGCAGCCATACAGGGGGCGCGAGTAATTCACCCCTCCACTTT. This encodes CASSHTGGASNSPLHF.

The J gene is TRBJ2-2, the V gene TRBV9; D is unclear. The CDR3 totals 13 residues. CDR1 and CDR2 (germline): SGDLS, YYNGEE. V lost 4 bases and J lost 4, with 8 bases in between. This chain's CDR3 is CASSPTLTGELFF. As DNA, the CDR3 is TGTGCCAGCAGCCCGACACTCACCGGGGAGCTGTTTTTT.

The chain links TRBV6-5 to TRBJ1-6, with a tentative D call TRBD1 (5 bases). The germline gives CDR1 MNHEY, CDR2 SVGAGI. The CDR3 runs 13 residues. The V and J ends lost 0 bases and 17 bases respectively, with 14 bases between them. The CDR3 reads CASSYSRAGKIHF. DNA for the CDR3: TGTGCCAGCAGTTACTCGCGCGCAGGGAAAATCCACTTT.

The V and J genes are TRBV19 and TRBJ1-3; D ambiguous. This CDR3 comprises 14 residues. V was trimmed by 7 bases and J by 0 bases, leaving 10 bases between them. From germline, CDR1 is LNHDA and CDR2 SQIVND (reference sequence). The CDR3 DNA reads TGTGCCAGTACCCTCGGCCGCTCTGGAAACACCATATATTTT. Its protein product is CASTLGRSGNTIYF.

The chain couples TRBV19 to TRBJ1-2; possibly TRBD1 for D (6 bases). The CDR3 has 15 residues. The germline CDR1 and CDR2 sequences are LNHDA and SQIVND (reference sequence). The ends were cut back, 4 bases at V and 2 bases at J, with 14 bases in the middle. The CDR3 DNA sequence: TGTGCCAGTAGTACTACAGGGCGCCCGAACTATGGCTACACCTTC. Encoded protein: CASSTTGRPNYGYTF.

The V call is TRBV2, the J call TRBJ1-1; TRBD1 might be the D (6 bases). Germline V gene sequence: CDR1 SNHLY, CDR2 FYNNEI. This CDR3 region has 12 residues. Trimming removed 0 bases at V and 11 bases at J, with 10 bases between. CDR3 coding DNA: TGTGCCAGCAGTGAAGCCTGGACAGTCGCTTTCTTT. Protein sequence: CASSEAWTVAFF.

The chain is built from TRBV7-9 and TRBJ2-7; D is undetermined. Trimming stripped 1 base from V and 7 bases from J, with 14 bases between. Germline CDR1 reads SEHNR; CDR2 reads FQNEAQ (reference sequence). This CDR3 is built from 14 residues. The CDR3 region is CASSLGSLGGEQYF. In DNA form, the CDR3 reads TGTGCCAGCAGCTTAGGGAGCTTGGGTGGGGAGCAGTACTTC.

The rearrangement links TRBV27 to TRBJ1-2; tentatively, D is TRBD1 (5 bases). This CDR3 spans 14 amino acids. Germline V gives CDR1 MNHEY, CDR2 SMNVEV (reference sequence). Trimming took 5 bases from V and 3 from J, leaving 13 bases between them. CDR3 loop: CASSPGGGYYGYTF. CDR3 sequence (DNA): TGTGCCAGCAGTCCGGGGGGGGGTTACTATGGCTACACCTTC.

This chain uses TRBV5-1 with TRBJ1-2; D remains ambiguous. CDR3 length equals 12 residues. The ends were cut back, 3 bases at V and 4 bases at J, with 7 bases in the middle. Germline lookup yields CDR1 SGHRS and CDR2 YFSETQ. Here the CDR3 reads CASSSPPYGYTF. In nucleotides, the CDR3 is TGCGCCAGCAGCTCCCCCCCCTATGGCTACACCTTC. The variable domain in full, with the rest retrieved from reference TRBV5-1 and TRBJ1-2, is KAGVTQTPRYLIKTRGQQVTLSCSPISGHRSVSWYQQTPGQGLQFLFEYFSETQRNKGNFPGRFSGRQFSNSRSEMNVSTLELGDSALYLCASSSPPYGYTFGSGTRLTVV.

Comment on this clone: Other DNA sequences from this sample encode an identical CDR3 as well. The genes are TRBV12-3 or TRBV12-4 and TRBJ1-1, with D maybe TRBD1 (5 bases). Trimming removed 3 bases from V and 4 bases from J, with 9 bases in between. The CDR3 runs 13 residues. The CDR3 is CASSLGGGTEAFF. The CDR3 coding sequence is TGTGCCAGCAGTTTGGGGGGAGGCACTGAAGCTTTCTTT.

The rearrangement uses TRBV7-9 and TRBJ1-4; D is undetermined. Germline V gene lookup returns CDR1 SEHNR and CDR2 FQNEAQ (reference sequence). The CDR3 covers 15 residues. V lost 6 bases and J lost 8, with 19 bases in between. The CDR3: CASSSPTGTDEKLFF. The CDR3 DNA is TGTGCCAGCAGTTCGCCAACCGGTACGGACGAAAAACTGTTTTTT. The entire variable domain, with the rest obtained from reference TRBV7-9 and TRBJ1-4, is as follows: DTGVSQNPRHKITKRGQNVTFRCDPISEHNRLYWYRQTLGQGPEFLTYFQNEAQLEKSRLLSDRFSAERPKGSFSTLEIQRTEQGDSAMYLCASSSPTGTDEKLFFGSGTQLSVL.

The J gene is TRBJ2-4, the V gene TRBV5-6; D remains unclear. V was clipped by 4 bases and J by 0 bases, with 8 bases between them. The CDR3 loop spans 14 amino acids. Per the germline V gene, CDR1 is SGHDT and CDR2 is YYEEEE. The CDR3 nucleotides are TGTGCCAGCAGCGGATACGGAGCCAAAAACATTCAGTACTTC. Amino acids: CASSGYGAKNIQYF.

The gene calls are TRBV3-1 (or the pseudogene TRBV3-2) and TRBJ1-1, with 8 bases matching TRBD1. V lost 6 bases, J lost 11 bases, and 17 bases stayed unmatched. The CDR3 is 15 amino acids. Germline CDR1 and CDR2: LGHDT and YNNKEL (reference sequence). CDR3 DNA: TGTGCCAGCAGAAACGGACAGGGAGGGGCGGATAGGGCTTTCTTT. Protein sequence: CASRNGQGGADRAFF.

The rearrangement uses TRBV9 and TRBJ1-1; D is unclear. Trimming left V 0 bases short and J 4 bases short, with 10 bases between. Germline CDR1 SGDLS, CDR2 YYNGEE. There are 14 residues in the CDR3. In nucleotides, the CDR3 is TGTGCCAGCAGCGTAGACCCGGGGATCACTGAAGCTTTCTTT. Its protein is CASSVDPGITEAFF.

The V call is TRBV28, the J call TRBJ1-1; 7 nucleotides line up with TRBD1. V lost 5 bases and J lost 1; bases outside the gene matches: 4. The CDR3 loop spans 14 amino acids. CDR1 and CDR2 from the germline V gene are MDHEN and SYDVKM. CDR3 bases: TGTGCCAGCAGTCGGGACAGACCGAACACTGAAGCTTTCTTT. Protein product: CASSRDRPNTEAFF.

This chain uses TRBV3-1 (or the pseudogene TRBV3-2) with TRBJ1-1; D unclear. CDR3 length equals 13 residues. Germline V gives CDR1 LGHDT, CDR2 YNNKEL (reference sequence). Trimming cost V 2 bases and J 0 bases, with 4 bases left between them. The CDR3 region is CASSQFLNTEAFF. CDR3 coding DNA: TGTGCCAGCAGCCAATTCCTGAACACTGAAGCTTTCTTT.

This chain uses TRBV5-1 with TRBJ2-7; D gene unclear. The V gene's germline CDR1 is SGHRS and CDR2 YFSETQ. The V end was cut by 0 bases, the J end by 3 bases, with 13 bases between. The CDR3 is 15 amino acids. The CDR3: CASSLGYPPGYEQYF. As DNA, the CDR3 is TGCGCCAGCAGCTTGGGCTACCCTCCCGGCTACGAGCAGTACTTC.

The chain carries TRBV28 and TRBJ1-1, with 9 bases that match TRBD1. The CDR3 is 15 amino acids. Germline values: CDR1 MDHEN, CDR2 SYDVKM. The ends lost 2 bases at V and 5 bases at J; junction bases unmatched: 6. The CDR3 nucleotides read TGTGCCAGCAGTTTAGGGGGACAGGGTTTTACTGAAGCTTTCTTT. The encoded protein is CASSLGGQGFTEAFF.

J is TRBJ2-7 and V is TRBV27; 13 nucleotides align to TRBD2. Germline V CDR1 and CDR2: MNHEY, SMNVEV (reference sequence). The CDR3 contains 14 residues. With V trimmed by 6 bases and J by 4 bases, 3 bases remained unmatched. This chain's CDR3 is CASRGLAGEYEQYF. In DNA, the CDR3 is TGTGCCAGCAGAGGACTAGCGGGAGAATACGAGCAGTACTTC.

This sequence joins TRBV6-5 and TRBJ1-2; no definite D call. From germline, CDR1 is MNHEY and CDR2 SVGAGI. The germline V and J ends were trimmed by 0 bases and 3 bases, with 8 bases remaining between them. The CDR3 contains 14 residues. DNA of the CDR3: TGTGCCAGCAGTTACTCGCGAGACCACTATGGCTACACCTTC. Amino acids: CASSYSRDHYGYTF.

The chain combines TRBV19 with TRBJ1-1; D perhaps matches TRBD1 (6 bases). The germline V and J ends were trimmed by 6 bases and 3 bases, with 11 bases remaining between them. The CDR3 has 13 residues. From germline, CDR1 is LNHDA and CDR2 SQIVND (reference sequence). CDR3 DNA sequence: TGTGCCAGTAGCAACGACAGGTACACTGAAGCTTTCTTT. It is translated as CASSNDRYTEAFF.

This rearrangement joins TRBV2 to TRBJ2-7, with 15 bases that match TRBD2. The germline gives CDR1 SNHLY, CDR2 FYNNEI. There are 14 residues in the CDR3. V gave up 4 bases and J gave up 6 bases; unmatched junction bases: 1. CDR3 DNA: TGTGCCAGCAGTGGGACTAGCGGGAGGGTCGAGCAGTACTTC. It specifies CASSGTSGRVEQYF.

The chain has TRBV29-1 and TRBJ2-1, with 9 positions matching TRBD2. The CDR3 has 13 residues. From germline, CDR1 is SQVTM and CDR2 ANQGSEA. V trimming: 3 bases; J trimming: 7 bases; junction bases outside the gene matches: 4. The CDR3 nucleotides read TGCAGCGTTGAGCGGGAGGGGGGTAATGAGCAGTTCTTC. Translating it yields CSVEREGGNEQFF.

The chain recombines TRBV28 with TRBJ1-5; D unclear. The V gene lost 8 bases and the J gene lost 9 bases, with 17 bases spanning the gap. Germline values: CDR1 MDHEN, CDR2 SYDVKM. The CDR3 covers 13 residues. The CDR3 here is CASHVTLQWPQHF. CDR3 coding DNA: TGTGCCAGCCACGTAACCCTCCAGTGGCCCCAGCATTTT.

The J gene is TRBJ1-2, the V gene TRBV28, with D unresolved. Trimming shortened V by 1 base and J by 3 bases, and 9 bases separated the two germline ends. The germline CDR1 and CDR2 sequences are MDHEN and SYDVKM. The length of the CDR3 is 14 residues. For the CDR3, the DNA is TGTGCCAGCAGTTTATTAACCCAGGACTATGGCTACACCTTC. This codes for CASSLLTQDYGYTF.

About this clone itself: This same CDR3 is encoded by further DNA sequences in the sample. The V call is TRBV19, the J call TRBJ2-7; D gene uncertain. The germline gives CDR1 LNHDA, CDR2 SQIVND (reference sequence). V was shortened by 4 bases and J by 1 base, with 5 bases between the two germline ends. This CDR3 is 12 amino acids long. Here the CDR3 DNA reads TGTGCCAGTAGTACTGGTTCCTACGAGCAGTACTTC. Its protein product is CASSTGSYEQYF.

This clone showed up just a few times. The J gene is TRBJ2-2, the V gene TRBV12-5; D is undetermined. CDR1 LGHNT and CDR2 FRNRAP come from the germline V gene. With 5 bases removed from V and 0 bases from J, the gap between germline ends came to 13 bases. This CDR3 is built from 16 residues. DNA of the CDR3: TGTGCTAGTGGTCAGCTTCATTCCGCGAACACCGGGGAGCTGTTTTTT. It yields the protein CASGQLHSANTGELFF.

The chain uses TRBV5-1 and TRBJ1-5, with 10 positions matching TRBD1. V lost 4 bases to trimming and J lost 6 bases; unmatched junction nucleotides: 4. The CDR3 has 14 residues. Germline CDR1 reads SGHRS; CDR2 reads YFSETQ. The CDR3 protein is CASSPGQGSQPQHF. The CDR3 DNA reads TGCGCCAGCAGCCCGGGACAGGGGAGTCAGCCCCAGCATTTT.

This clone has a handful of counts. The chain links TRBV7-2 to TRBJ2-5; D may be TRBD2 (6 bases). V was pared by 5 bases and J by 6 bases, with 16 bases between. Germline assignment: CDR1 SGHTA and CDR2 FQGNSA. The CDR3 is 14 residues long. CDR3 protein: CASSRTGTGKTQYF. DNA of the CDR3: TGTGCCAGCAGCAGGACCGGGACTGGAAAGACCCAGTACTTC. Combining the CDR3 with reference TRBV7-2 and TRBJ2-5 gives the whole variable domain GAGVSQSPSNKVTEKGKDVELRCDPISGHTALYWYRQSLGQGLEFLIYFQGNSAPDKSGLPSDRFSAERTGGSVSTLTIQRTQQEDSAVYLCASSRTGTGKTQYFGPGTRLLVL.

In this sample, this clone turned up once. The chain recombines TRBV7-9 with TRBJ1-1, with D unclear. The V gene's germline CDR1 is SEHNR and CDR2 FQNEAQ (reference sequence). V lost 3 bases, J lost 0 bases, and 5 bases lay in between. The CDR3 is made up of 13 amino acids. The CDR3 spells CASSFQMNTEAFF. CDR3 DNA sequence: TGTGCCAGCAGCTTTCAGATGAACACTGAAGCTTTCTTT.